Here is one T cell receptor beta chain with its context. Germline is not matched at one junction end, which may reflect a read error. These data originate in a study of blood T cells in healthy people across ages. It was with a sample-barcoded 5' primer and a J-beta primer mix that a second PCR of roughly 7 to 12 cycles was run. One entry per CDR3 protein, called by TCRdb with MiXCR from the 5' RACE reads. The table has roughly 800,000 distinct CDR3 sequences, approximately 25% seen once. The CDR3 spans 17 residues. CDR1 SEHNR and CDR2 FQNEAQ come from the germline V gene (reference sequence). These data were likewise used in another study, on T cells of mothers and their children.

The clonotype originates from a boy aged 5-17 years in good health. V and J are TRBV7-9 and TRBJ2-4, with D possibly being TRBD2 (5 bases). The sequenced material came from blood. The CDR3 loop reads CASSLLGDVWAKNIQYF. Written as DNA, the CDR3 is TGCGCCAGCAGCTTACTCGGGGATGTTTGGGCCAAAAACATTCAGTACTTC.